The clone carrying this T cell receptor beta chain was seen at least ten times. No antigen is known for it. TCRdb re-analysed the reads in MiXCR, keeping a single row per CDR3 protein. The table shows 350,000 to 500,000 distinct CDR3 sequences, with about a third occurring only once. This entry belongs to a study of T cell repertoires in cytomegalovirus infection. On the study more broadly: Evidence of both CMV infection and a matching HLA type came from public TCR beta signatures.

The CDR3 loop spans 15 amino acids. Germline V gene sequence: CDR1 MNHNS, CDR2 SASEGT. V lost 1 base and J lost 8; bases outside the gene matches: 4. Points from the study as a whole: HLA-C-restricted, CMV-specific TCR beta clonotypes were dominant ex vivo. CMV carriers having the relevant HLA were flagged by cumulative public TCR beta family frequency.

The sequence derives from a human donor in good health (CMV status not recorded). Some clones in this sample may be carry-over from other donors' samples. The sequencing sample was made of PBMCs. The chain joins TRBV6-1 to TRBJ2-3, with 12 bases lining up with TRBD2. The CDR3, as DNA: TGTGCCAGCAGTGAAGGACTAGCGGGGGATGGTACGCAGTATTTT. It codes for CASSEGLAGDGTQYF.